Listed below are T cell receptor beta chains from one sample, sequenced in a study of blood T cell repertoires in COVID-19. The repertoire was sequenced with immunoSEQ multiplex PCR; TCRdb's copy has only in-frame clones and lacks some. This sample has 110,000 to 150,000 clones, with 65% to 80% found just once. Source material: peripheral blood. These receptors were obtained from a man in his 60s with acute or convalescent COVID-19. The CDR3 runs from the conserved cysteine through the conserved F or W.

TRBJ1-2 | TRBV28 | CASSPGQTYYGYTF
TRBJ2-7 | TRBV5-1 | CASSLAGNWAYEQYF
TRBJ1-2 | TRBV11-1 | CASSLSPNTGLDGYTF
TRBJ2-5 | TRBV5-6 | CASSLRSGETQYF
TRBJ1-5 | TRBV27 | CASSLGRGGNQPQHF
TRBJ2-7 | TRBV2 | CASARDLSSYEQYF
TRBJ1-1 | TRBV6-5 | CASSYLGGPEAFF
TRBJ2-1 | TRBV27 | CASSPRTSGSRSSEQFF
TRBJ2-1 | TRBV24-1 | CATKGTGFYNEQFF
TRBJ2-2 | TRBV6-2/TRBV6-3 | CASSRLAGRTGELFF
TRBJ2-7 | TRBV10-3 | CAISGTSQYEQYF
TRBJ1-2 | TRBV28 | CASSTGGINYGYTF
TRBJ1-1 | TRBV10-3 | CAITSGGTEAFF
TRBJ2-1 | TRBV9 | CASSVAGNNEQFF
TRBJ1-2 | TRBV28 | CASRLTAGGYTF
TRBJ1-6 | TRBV6-5 | CATKPPGYNSPLHF
TRBJ1-2 | TRBV10-3 | CAISESRGQVGYTF
TRBJ2-1 | TRBV5-1 | CASSLARLDDEQFF
TRBJ1-5 | TRBV19 | CASSENPNQPQHF
TRBJ2-2 | TRBV7-9 | CASSSASGYTGELFF
TRBJ1-1 | TRBV9 | CASSAQGENTEAFF
TRBJ2-2 | TRBV7-2 | CASSPPGLAGGTGELFF
TRBJ2-5 | TRBV4-3 | CASSQTGRETQYF
TRBJ1-2 | TRBV6-5 | CASSSPSGDGYGYTF
TRBJ1-4 | TRBV5-8 | CASSFSGTGGEKLFF
TRBJ2-5 | TRBV7-9 | CATLVAGKETQYF
TRBJ2-2 | TRBV19 | CASTSSVVTGELFF
TRBJ1-5 | TRBV20-1 | CSASTGDGNQPQHF
TRBJ2-2 | TRBV5-4 | CASSSRLAGDITGELFF
TRBJ2-6 | TRBV19 | CASSGAPGQWATGANVLTF
TRBJ2-7 | TRBV10-2 | CATRQGYYEQYF
TRBJ2-7 | TRBV30 | CAWSAGQDYEQYF
TRBJ1-1 | TRBV19 | CASSDRPNTEAFF
TRBJ1-5 | TRBV7-7 | CASSDDRDGNQPQHF
TRBJ1-2 | TRBV5-5 | CASSLVTTGGFYGYTF
TRBJ2-1 | TRBV4-3 | CASSQDEYNEQFF
TRBJ2-5 | TRBV6-1 | CATRGQPQETQYF
TRBJ2-5 | TRBV7-9 | CASSAGRLETQYF
TRBJ1-1 | TRBV6-5 | CASRRRLGATEAFF
TRBJ2-5 | TRBV7-9 | CASSLVSGGRETQYF
TRBJ1-1 | TRBV30 | CAWAKRLGVMNTEAFF
TRBJ1-4 | TRBV19 | CASRRQATVSGEKLFF
TRBJ1-4 | TRBV19 | CASTPGGNEKLFF
TRBJ2-2 | TRBV19 | CASTDWAGINTGELFF
TRBJ2-3 | TRBV6-4 | CASSEAGGPTGTQYF
TRBJ1-1 | TRBV5-4 | CASSLAQAPVAFF
TRBJ2-7 | TRBV19 | CASSEGQGASEQYF
TRBJ1-2 | TRBV28 | CASGRNGYTF
TRBJ1-2 | TRBV30 | CAWSQRSRGGGYTF
TRBJ1-6 | TRBV7-2 | CAARWDSPNSPLHF